Below, one TCR beta chain is given with its context. In the authors' workflow: Reference gene primer amplification in the assay estimated nucleated cell counts. Using immunoSEQ multiplex PCR, the repertoire was profiled, and TCRdb retains in-frame clones only, with some absent. That table is the source of V, J and clone size, and D and trimming were worked out from the DNA. Counted here are about 62,000 clones, approximately 90% occurring once; the ten biggest clones make up 1% to 1.5%. With 5 bases clipped from V and 3 bases from J, the junction kept 8 bases outside the gene matches. The germline gives CDR1 SGHTA, CDR2 FQGNSA. This CDR3 comprises 18 residues. The sample is drawn from a study of blood T cell repertoires in COVID-19. Study overall: Researchers got acute and convalescent COVID-19 samples from the United States, Italy and Spain. T cells, B-cell-depleted T cells, or PBMCs provided the cDNA or gDNA that served as material.

The chain links TRBV7-2 to TRBJ2-1; 15 nucleotides line up with TRBD2. Sequenced input: peripheral blood. The receptor comes from a woman older than 75 with acute or convalescent COVID-19. The CDR3: CASSTRTSGGVDYNEQFF. In DNA form, the CDR3 reads TGTGCCAGCAGCACAAGGACTAGCGGGGGGGTCGACTACAATGAGCAGTTCTTC. Using reference TRBV7-2 and TRBJ2-1 for the parts outside the CDR3, the full variable domain is GAGVSQSPSNKVTEKGKDVELRCDPISGHTALYWYRQSLGQGLEFLIYFQGNSAPDKSGLPSDRFSAERTGGSVSTLTIQRTQQEDSAVYLCASSTRTSGGVDYNEQFFGPGTRLTVL.